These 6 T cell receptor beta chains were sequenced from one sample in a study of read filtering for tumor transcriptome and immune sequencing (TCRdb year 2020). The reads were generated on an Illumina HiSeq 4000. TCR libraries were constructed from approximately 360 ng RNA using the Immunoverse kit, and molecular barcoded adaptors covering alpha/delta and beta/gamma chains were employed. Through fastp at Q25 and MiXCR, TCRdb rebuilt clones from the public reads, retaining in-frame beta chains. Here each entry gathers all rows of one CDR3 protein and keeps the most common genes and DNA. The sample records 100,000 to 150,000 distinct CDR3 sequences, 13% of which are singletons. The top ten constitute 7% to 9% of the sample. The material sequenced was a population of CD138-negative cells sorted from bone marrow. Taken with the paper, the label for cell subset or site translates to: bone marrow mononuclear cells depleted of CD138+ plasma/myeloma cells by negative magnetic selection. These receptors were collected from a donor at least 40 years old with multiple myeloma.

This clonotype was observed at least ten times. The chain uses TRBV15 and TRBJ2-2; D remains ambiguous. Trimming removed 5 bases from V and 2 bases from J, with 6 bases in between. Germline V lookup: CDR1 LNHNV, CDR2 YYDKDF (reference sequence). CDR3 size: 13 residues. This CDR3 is CATSGSNTGELFF. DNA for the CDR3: TGTGCCACCAGCGGCAGTAACACCGGGGAGCTGTTTTTT.

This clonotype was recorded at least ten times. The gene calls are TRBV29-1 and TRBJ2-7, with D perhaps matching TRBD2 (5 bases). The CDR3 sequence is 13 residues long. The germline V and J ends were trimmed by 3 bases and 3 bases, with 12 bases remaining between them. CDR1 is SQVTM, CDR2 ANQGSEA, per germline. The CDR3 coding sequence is TGCAGCGTTGACCAAGAGGGAAGCTACGAGCAGTACTTC. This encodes CSVDQEGSYEQYF.

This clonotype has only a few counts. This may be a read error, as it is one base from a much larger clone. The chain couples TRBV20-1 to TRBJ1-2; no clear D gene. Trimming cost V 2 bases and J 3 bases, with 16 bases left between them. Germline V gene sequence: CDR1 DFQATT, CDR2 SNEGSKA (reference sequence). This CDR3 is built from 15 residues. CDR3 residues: CSARKNQGKDYGYTF. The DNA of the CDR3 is TGCAGTGCTAGAAAAAACCAAGGGAAGGACTATGGCTACACCTTC.

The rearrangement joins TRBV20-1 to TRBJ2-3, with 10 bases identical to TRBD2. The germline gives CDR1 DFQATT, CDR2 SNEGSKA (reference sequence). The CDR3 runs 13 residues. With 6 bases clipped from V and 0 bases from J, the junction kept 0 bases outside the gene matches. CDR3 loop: CSALAGSTDTQYF. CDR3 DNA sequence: TGCAGTGCACTAGCGGGGAGCACAGATACGCAGTATTTT.

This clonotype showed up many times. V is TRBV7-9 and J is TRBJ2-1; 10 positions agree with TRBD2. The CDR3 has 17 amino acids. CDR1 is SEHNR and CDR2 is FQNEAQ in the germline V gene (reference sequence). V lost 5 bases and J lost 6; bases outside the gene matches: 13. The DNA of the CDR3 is TGTGCCAGCAGCCCCTTAAGCGGGAGGGCCGTAATCAATGAGCAGTTCTTC. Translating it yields CASSPLSGRAVINEQFF.

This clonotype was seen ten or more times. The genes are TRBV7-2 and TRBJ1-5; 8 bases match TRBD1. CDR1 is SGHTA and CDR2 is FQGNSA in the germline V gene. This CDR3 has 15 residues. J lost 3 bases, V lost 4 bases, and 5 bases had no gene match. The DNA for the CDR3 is TGTGCCAGCAGCTCCAGGACAGGGTTCAATCAGCCCCAGCATTTT. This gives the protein CASSSRTGFNQPQHF. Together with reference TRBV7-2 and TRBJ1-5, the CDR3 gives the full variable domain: GAGVSQSPSNKVTEKGKDVELRCDPISGHTALYWYRQSLGQGLEFLIYFQGNSAPDKSGLPSDRFSAERTGGSVSTLTIQRTQQEDSAVYLCASSSRTGFNQPQHFGDGTRLSIL.